Listed below are T cell receptor beta chains from one sample, sequenced in a study of cytomegalovirus exposure and HLA in healthy donors. The protocol was immunoSEQ multiplex PCR, while the TCRdb copy is restricted to in-frame clones and leaves out a portion. This sample has around 90,000 clones, with roughly 79% found just once. The material sequenced was PBMCs. These receptors originate from a man aged 25-45 years in good health and CMV-seronegative. Both conserved end residues are part of each CDR3. Fields, in order: V gene, D gene, J gene, clone size, CDR3 length, CDR3 protein, CDR3 DNA. A D gene is named only where the DNA matches it firmly. Clone sizes are given selectively: once, few, many, or a class where the clone is expanded.

v_call: TRBV19; d_call: TRBD1; j_call: TRBJ1-5; clone_size: NA; cdr3_length: 15; cdr3_aa: CASRQGVWSNQPQHF; cdr3_nt: TGTGCCAGTAGGCAGGGGGTATGGAGCAATCAGCCCCAGCATTTT
v_call: TRBV7-2; d_call: NA; j_call: TRBJ1-2; clone_size: NA; cdr3_length: 15; cdr3_aa: CASSLVLRGDYGYTF; cdr3_nt: TGTGCCAGCAGCTTAGTGCTCCGGGGGGACTATGGCTACACCTTC
v_call: TRBV4-1; d_call: NA; j_call: TRBJ1-5; clone_size: NA; cdr3_length: 15; cdr3_aa: CASSQAGWGNQPQHF; cdr3_nt: TGCGCCAGCAGCCAAGCAGGCTGGGGCAATCAGCCCCAGCATTTT
v_call: TRBV6-6; d_call: NA; j_call: TRBJ1-2; clone_size: NA; cdr3_length: 13; cdr3_aa: CASSYAADYGYTF; cdr3_nt: TGTGCCAGCAGTTACGCGGCAGACTATGGCTACACCTTC
v_call: TRBV11-2; d_call: NA; j_call: TRBJ2-2; clone_size: NA; cdr3_length: 15; cdr3_aa: CASSAPTGYRGELFF; cdr3_nt: TGTGCCAGCAGCGCCCCCACAGGGTACAGGGGGGAGCTGTTTTTT
v_call: TRBV10-3; d_call: TRBD1; j_call: TRBJ2-6; clone_size: NA; cdr3_length: 18; cdr3_aa: CAISESRTGETGANVLTF; cdr3_nt: TGTGCCATCAGTGAGTCCCGGACAGGGGAGACTGGGGCCAACGTCCTGACTTTC
v_call: TRBV27; d_call: TRBD2; j_call: TRBJ2-7; clone_size: NA; cdr3_length: 15; cdr3_aa: CASREGLAAFYEQYF; cdr3_nt: TGTGCCAGCAGGGAAGGACTAGCGGCATTCTACGAGCAGTACTTC
v_call: TRBV7-9; d_call: NA; j_call: TRBJ1-2; clone_size: NA; cdr3_length: 16; cdr3_aa: CASSPMGEGPNYGYTF; cdr3_nt: TGTGCCAGCAGCCCTATGGGGGAGGGACCTAACTATGGCTACACCTTC
v_call: TRBV19; d_call: NA; j_call: TRBJ1-1; clone_size: NA; cdr3_length: 13; cdr3_aa: CASSNPFGTEAFF; cdr3_nt: TGTGCCAGTAGTAATCCGTTCGGGACTGAAGCTTTCTTT
v_call: TRBV7-8; d_call: NA; j_call: TRBJ2-7; clone_size: NA; cdr3_length: 14; cdr3_aa: CASSLELGAREQYF; cdr3_nt: TGTGCCAGCAGCTTAGAATTAGGGGCTCGGGAGCAGTACTTC
v_call: TRBV7-2; d_call: NA; j_call: TRBJ1-1; clone_size: NA; cdr3_length: 15; cdr3_aa: CASSLTWTVNTEAFF; cdr3_nt: TGTGCCAGCAGCCTAACCTGGACAGTGAACACTGAAGCTTTCTTT
v_call: TRBV6-1; d_call: NA; j_call: TRBJ1-5; clone_size: NA; cdr3_length: 12; cdr3_aa: CASSEIDQPQHF; cdr3_nt: TGTGCCAGCAGTGAAATCGATCAGCCCCAGCATTTT
v_call: TRBV5-1; d_call: TRBD1; j_call: TRBJ1-1; clone_size: NA; cdr3_length: 14; cdr3_aa: CASSRDRGNTEAFF; cdr3_nt: TGCGCCAGCAGCCGAGACAGGGGTAACACTGAAGCTTTCTTT
v_call: TRBV7-9; d_call: TRBD2; j_call: TRBJ2-5; clone_size: once; cdr3_length: 16; cdr3_aa: CSSSLTSGGVLETQYF; cdr3_nt: TGTTCCAGCAGCCTGACTAGCGGGGGAGTATTGGAGACCCAGTACTTC